The clone carrying this TCR beta chain has more than one count but fewer than ten. In germline, CDR1 is SEHNR, CDR2 FQNEAQ (reference sequence). CDR3 length: 16 amino acids. Trimming pared 2 bases from V and 2 bases from J, leaving 15 bases between. This entry belongs to a study of blood T cells in healthy people across ages. Together with a sample-barcoded 5' primer, a J-beta primer mix was included in a second PCR lasting about 7 to 11 cycles. MiXCR, applied by TCRdb to the 5' RACE reads, yields one record per CDR3 protein. The table has roughly 1,800,000 distinct CDR3 sequences, about 50% seen once.

The sequence was obtained from a woman aged 40 to 50 in good health. The specimen sequenced was blood. The chain recombines TRBV7-9 with TRBJ2-5; possibly TRBD1 for D (6 bases). CDR3 residues: CASSLILSGEQETQYF. In nucleotides, the CDR3 is TGTGCCAGCAGCTTAATCCTCTCAGGGGAGCAAGAGACCCAGTACTTC. The full variable domain, in which reference TRBV7-9 and TRBJ2-5 provide the parts outside the CDR3, is DTGVSQNPRHKITKRGQNVTFRCDPISEHNRLYWYRQTLGQGPEFLTYFQNEAQLEKSRLLSDRFSAERPKGSFSTLEIQRTEQGDSAMYLCASSLILSGEQETQYFGPGTRLLVL.